This TCR beta chain emerged from a study of memory CD4+ T cells and cytomegalovirus serostatus (dated by TCRdb to the late 2010s). Some background on the complete study: The cohort included approximately 35 healthy adults from Belgium, of whom 9 were CMV seropositive and about 24 were CMV seronegative. CD4+ memory TCRbeta repertoires of a Belgian cohort with known cytomegalovirus serostatus were sequenced in order to replicate a published TCR-based CMV serostatus classifier. Paper-wide results and their limitations: Of over 150 previously reported CMV-associated TCRbeta sequences, about 68 appeared in the CD4+ memory repertoires, each in one to five individuals. For CMV serostatus prediction, a median bootstrapped AUC of 0.95 was reached with the original framework, and a median bootstrapped AUC of approximately 0.89 was reached with a US-trained random forest. Only CD4+CD45RO+ memory cells were sequenced, in contrast to the original study, which included naive and memory CD4+ and CD8+ populations. Results were interpreted as suggesting that the CMV-associated TCR signature is largely present in the CD4+ memory repertoire. The original-framework classifier achieved a median bootstrapped AUC of about 0.95 with a 95% CI of 0.76-1.00 on the Belgian cohort.

Turning to this clone: What this receptor recognizes is not known. Base qualities are missing; no much larger clone stands one base away.

V loses 0 bases of germline sequence and J loses 3 bases, and the interval between the two ends is 10 bases. From the cysteine through the phenylalanine, the CDR3 covers 15 amino acids. Only CDR3 DNA remains: 45 bases, in frame from the first base. Reading the germline V gene gives CDR1 SGHRS and CDR2 YFSETQ. A FACSAria II was used to sort memory CD4+ T cells, defined as single viable CD3+CD4+CD8-CD45RO+ cells. CMV serostatus was assessed using a Roche Elecsys assay, by which serum IgG against CMV pp150, pp28, p38 and p52 was detected. After the samples were thawed, total CD4+ T cells were enriched through positive selection using CD4 magnetic microbeads. The samples came from a separate study whose specific focus was interrogating the CD4+ T cell memory repertoire. Peripheral blood mononuclear cells were isolated and cryopreserved following standard operating procedures; serum was stored at -80 °C. The staining used CD3-PerCP (BW264/56), CD4-APC (RPA-T4), CD45RO-PE (UCHT1) and CD8-Pacific Orange (3B5) antibodies, and Sytox blue was used to exclude non-viable cells.

The Quick-DNA Microprep Kit was used to extract genomic DNA from the sorted cells. Amplification of TCRbeta DNA was done with the immunoSEQ hsTCRbeta kit, following the protocol from the manufacturer. TCRbeta libraries were sequenced on an Illumina MiSeq instrument. The study's own analysis went as follows. Following removal of out-of-frame sequences, 2 million to 2.5 million distinct TCRbeta sequences were retained, with an average of roughly 62,000 per individual. Two values were used to score each individual: the count of 164 previously reported CMV-associated TCRbeta sequences and the total count of productive distinct TCRbeta sequences. A beta-binomial model was reimplemented in Python, and scikit-learn random forests with default parameters were trained on data from the US cohort. Classifier performance on the Belgian cohort was reported as the median AUC with percentile confidence intervals calculated over 10,000 bootstrap iterations. TCRdb retrieved this table from immuneACCESS and kept in-frame rearrangements only. Not all clones are present; in checked studies, unresolved V genes account for under half, and no reason is known for the remainder. V and J calls and clone size are as listed in that table; D and trimming were resolved from the DNA. In this sample the table shows tens of thousands of clones, 65% to 85% of which occur a single time. Jointly, the top ten make up roughly 0.6% of the sample.

Recombination joined TRBV5-1 with TRBJ1-5, and TRBD1 may be the D gene, going by 5 matching bases. The source is an adult in good health and CMV-seronegative. Source material: memory CD4+ T cells from blood. The CDR3 is CASSLDDSYNQPQHF. The DNA is TGCGCCAGCAGCTTGGACGACAGTTACAATCAGCCCCAGCATTTT.